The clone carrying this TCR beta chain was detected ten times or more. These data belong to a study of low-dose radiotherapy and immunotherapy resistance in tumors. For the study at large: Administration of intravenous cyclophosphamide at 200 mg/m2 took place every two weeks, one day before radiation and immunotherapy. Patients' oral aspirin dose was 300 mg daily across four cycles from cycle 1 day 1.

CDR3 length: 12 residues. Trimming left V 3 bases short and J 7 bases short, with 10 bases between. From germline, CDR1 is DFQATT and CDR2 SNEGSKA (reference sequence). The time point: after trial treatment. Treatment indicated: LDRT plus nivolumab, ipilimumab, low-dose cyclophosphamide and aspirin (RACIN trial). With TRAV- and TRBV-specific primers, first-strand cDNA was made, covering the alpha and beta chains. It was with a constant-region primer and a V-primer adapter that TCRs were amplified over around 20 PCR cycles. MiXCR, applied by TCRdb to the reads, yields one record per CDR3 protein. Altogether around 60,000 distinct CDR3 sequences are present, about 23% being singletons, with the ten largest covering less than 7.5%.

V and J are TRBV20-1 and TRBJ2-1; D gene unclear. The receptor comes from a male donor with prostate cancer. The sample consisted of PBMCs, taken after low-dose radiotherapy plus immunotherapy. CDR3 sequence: CSASRQRNEQFF. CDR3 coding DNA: TGCAGTGCTAGTCGGCAGAGGAATGAGCAGTTCTTC.